The rows below give T cell receptor beta chains drawn from one sample of a study of blood T cell repertoires in COVID-19. Measured with immunoSEQ multiplex PCR; TCRdb has only the in-frame clones, and not every one. The repertoire has 250,000 to 300,000 clones, around 90% of them found once; the top ten carry around 2%. Specimen: PBMCs or T cells enriched from blood (not recorded which). Receptor source: a woman aged 55-70 years in a cohort exposed to, infected with or recovered from COVID-19 (not recorded which). The CDR3 runs from the conserved cysteine through the conserved F or W. The D gene is left open where the match is weak. Clone size is given for some rows only: seen once, a few or many times, or a class if the clone is expanded.

>.|.|TRBJ2-1|TRBV7-3|13
TGTGCCAGCAGCTTAAAAGGCGGGGTTGAGCAGTTCTTC
CASSLKGGVEQFF
>TRBD1|.|TRBJ1-2|TRBV27|12
TGTGCCAGCAGTAGGGACAGGACTGGCTACACCTTC
CASSRDRTGYTF
>.|.|TRBJ2-1|TRBV5-4|11
TGTGCCAGCGGTAATGAGGGTGAGCAGTTCTTC
CASGNEGEQFF
>TRBD1|.|TRBJ1-3|TRBV5-1|16
TGCGCCAGCAGCCCGGCGGGACAGGGAGGTGGAAACACCATATATTTT
CASSPAGQGGGNTIYF
>TRBD1|.|TRBJ2-5|TRBV5-1|15
TGCGCCAGCAGCTTGGGGACAGGGGCCCAAGAGACCCAGTACTTC
CASSLGTGAQETQYF
>TRBD2|.|TRBJ2-7|TRBV2|12
TGTGCCAGCTGCGGGGGGGCCTACGAGCAGTACTTC
CASCGGAYEQYF
>.|few|TRBJ2-7|TRBV4-2|18
TGTGCCAGCAGCCAAGAGAGTGGCTTGGCCAGCGCGGCCTACGAGCAGTACTTC
CASSQESGLASAAYEQYF
>.|.|TRBJ1-1|TRBV21-1|16
TGTGCCAGCAGCAACATCCCACGACAGGGGAACACTGAAGCTTTCTTT
CASSNIPRQGNTEAFF
>TRBD1|.|TRBJ1-5|TRBV30|14
TGTGCCTGGAGCTTTAGAGGGGGCGGGCAGCCCCAGCATTTT
CAWSFRGGGQPQHF
>TRBD1|.|TRBJ2-1|TRBV13|14
TGTGCCAGCAGCCCCACGACAGGGTACAATGAGCAGTTCTTC
CASSPTTGYNEQFF
>.|.|TRBJ2-1|TRBV9|15
TGTGCCAGCAGCGTAGGGAGGGTGGTCTACAATGAGCAGTTCTTC
CASSVGRVVYNEQFF
>.|.|TRBJ2-1|TRBV27|15
TGTGCCAGCAGTTTCACCGGGGTTATCGACAATGAGCAGTTCTTC
CASSFTGVIDNEQFF
>TRBD1|.|TRBJ2-7|TRBV5-1|14
TGCGCCAGCAGCTTCCGGGACAGGGCCGACGAGCAGTACTTC
CASSFRDRADEQYF
>.|.|TRBJ2-5|TRBV7-3|14
TGTGCCAGCAGCTTAGAAGGGGGAAGAGAGACCCAGTACTTC
CASSLEGGRETQYF
>.|.|TRBJ1-3|TRBV6-5|13
TGTGCCAGCAGTTCCGCGACAGGAAACACCATATATTTT
CASSSATGNTIYF
>.|.|TRBJ2-1|TRBV2|15
TGTGCCACCATAACTCAGGTATTCGTGGAGGGTGAGCAGTTCTTC
CATITQVFVEGEQFF
>TRBD1|.|TRBJ2-7|TRBV7-9|13
TGTGCCAGCAGCCTCGGACAGGTCTACGAGCAGTACTTC
CASSLGQVYEQYF
>TRBD1|.|TRBJ2-7|TRBV4-2|15
TGTGCCAGCAGCCAAGAGGCCGGGACAGCTTACGAGCAGTACTTC
CASSQEAGTAYEQYF
>.|.|TRBJ2-5|TRBV24-1|11
TGTGCCACTGGACAATGGGAGACCCAGTACTTC
CATGQWETQYF
>.|once|TRBJ2-1|TRBV12-3/TRBV12-4|12
TGTGCCAGCAGTGGGGCGAGCAATGAGCAGTTCTTC
CASSGASNEQFF
>.|few|TRBJ2-7|TRBV28|14
TGTGCCAGCAGTTCACAGGGAAATGGATACGAGCAGTACTTC
CASSSQGNGYEQYF
>.|.|TRBJ2-7|TRBV6-1|11
TGTGCCAGCAGTCTCGGCTACGAGCAGTACTTC
CASSLGYEQYF
>TRBD1|.|TRBJ1-2|TRBV28|13
TGTGCCAGCAGATCACAGGGGGCCGGTGGCTACACCTTC
CASRSQGAGGYTF
>.|.|TRBJ1-1|TRBV24-1|14
TGTGCCACCAGTGATTCCTATCAAAGTGGTGAAGCTTTCTTT
CATSDSYQSGEAFF
>.|.|TRBJ1-4|TRBV7-9|14
TGTGCCAGCACGGACAGCGCAACTAATGAAAAACTGTTTTTT
CASTDSATNEKLFF
>.|few|TRBJ1-2|TRBV28|13
TGTGCCAGCAGCTCCACCGACAGCTATGGCTACACCTTC
CASSSTDSYGYTF
>.|.|TRBJ2-5|TRBV11-1|16
TGTGCCAGCAGCTTATCTAGCGCGATCTTAGCCCAGACCCAGTACTTC
CASSLSSAILAQTQYF
>.|once|TRBJ2-7|TRBV11-2|14
TGTGCCAGCAGCTTAGTGGACAACTCCTACGAGCAGTACTTC
CASSLVDNSYEQYF
>TRBD2|.|TRBJ2-1|TRBV7-7|15
TGTGCTAGCAGCCTCGGACTAGCGGGAGGGAATGAGCAGTTCTTC
CASSLGLAGGNEQFF
>TRBD2|few|TRBJ2-7|TRBV6-6|14
TGTGCCAGCAGCCGGACTAGCGGGAGCTACGAGCAGTACTTC
CASSRTSGSYEQYF
>.|.|TRBJ1-2|TRBV7-2|14
TGTGCCAGCAGCTTAGAGGGGGGGCGGAATGGCTACACCTTC
CASSLEGGRNGYTF
>.|.|TRBJ2-4|TRBV24-1|16
TGTGCCACCAGTGATTCGGCAGGGGTGGACAAAAACATTCAGTACTTC
CATSDSAGVDKNIQYF
>.|.|TRBJ1-6|TRBV28|14
TGTGCCAGCAGTTTAAGGGGCGGGACTTCACCCCTCCACTTT
CASSLRGGTSPLHF